This entry concerns a single T cell receptor (beta chain). Its matching antigen is unknown. This entry belongs to a study of memory CD4+ T cells and cytomegalovirus serostatus. Study outcomes and limitations: The CMV-associated TCR signature appears largely within the CD4+ memory repertoire. Of roughly 180 reported CMV TCRbeta sequences, just over 65 were found in memory CD4+ repertoires.

Sequencing was performed with immunoSEQ multiplex PCR; in TCRdb, only in-frame clones are kept and a portion is missing. The sample has 35,000 to 55,000 clones; 76% are singletons. The sort gate was single viable CD3+CD4+CD8-CD45RO+ cells for memory CD4+ T cells. The CDR3 covers 16 residues. In germline, CDR1 is SGHNT, CDR2 YYREEE (reference sequence). Trimming took 2 bases from V and 0 from J; bases not matched to a gene: 2. The sequence derives from an adult in good health and CMV-seronegative. The rearrangement uses TRBV5-4 and TRBJ2-3; 11 bases fit TRBD2. Sequencing was done on a sample of memory CD4+ T cells from blood. The CDR3 DNA sequence: TGTGCCAGCAGCTTACGACTAGCGGGGAGCACAGATACGCAGTATTTT. Protein sequence: CASSLRLAGSTDTQYF. Complete variable domain (other parts from reference TRBV5-4 and TRBJ2-3): ETGVTQSPTHLIKTRGQQVTLRCSSQSGHNTVSWYQQALGQGPQFIFQYYREEENGRGNFPPRFSGLQFPNYSSELNVNALELDDSALYLCASSLRLAGSTDTQYFGPGTRLTVL.